The 13 T cell receptor beta chains given below trace back to one sample, sequenced in a study of cytomegalovirus exposure and HLA in healthy donors. PCR primers comprised 60 Vbeta and 13 Jbeta primers. Method: immunoSEQ multiplex PCR; TCRdb's copy keeps in-frame clones and lacks some. The sample lists tens of thousands of clones, about four fifths occurring once. Material: PBMCs. The receptor set was obtained from a woman in her thirties or forties in good health and CMV-seronegative.

The V call is TRBV6-5, the J call TRBJ1-6; 7 nucleotides align to TRBD1. Germline CDR1 reads MNHEY; CDR2 reads SVGAGI. J was trimmed by 10 bases and V by 4 bases; bases with no gene match: 10. CDR3 length equals 15 residues. CDR3 protein: CASSSLTGTGSPLHF. CDR3 DNA sequence: TGTGCCAGCAGTTCCTTGACAGGGACCGGCTCACCCCTCCACTTT.

The rearrangement links TRBV5-4 to TRBJ2-1; TRBD2 might be the D (5 bases). Trimming stripped 2 bases from V and 0 bases from J, with 9 bases between. The germline gives CDR1 SGHNT, CDR2 YYREEE (reference sequence). This CDR3 is 15 amino acids long. CDR3 DNA sequence: TGTGCCAGCAGCTTAACTAGTAGCTCCTACAATGAGCAGTTCTTC. This encodes CASSLTSSSYNEQFF.

This clone was seen once. The chain links TRBV7-2 to TRBJ2-5, with 13 bases matching TRBD2. J lost 4 bases, V lost 4 bases, and 6 bases had no gene match. This CDR3 is 16 amino acids long. CDR1 SGHTA and CDR2 FQGNSA come from the germline V gene. In DNA form, the CDR3 reads TGTGCCAGCAGCTCTCCGGGACTAGCGGGGAGAGAGACCCAGTACTTC. Its translation is CASSSPGLAGRETQYF.

The chain combines TRBV28 with TRBJ2-1, with 8 bases aligning to TRBD2. J gave up 0 bases and V 8 bases, and 9 bases lay outside the gene matches. This CDR3 contains 16 residues. Germline V gene sequence: CDR1 MDHEN, CDR2 SYDVKM. CDR3 amino acids: CASRSPGGGSYNEQFF. The DNA of the CDR3 is TGTGCCAGCCGTTCTCCGGGGGGGGGCTCCTACAATGAGCAGTTCTTC.

In this sample, this clone turned up once. CDR3 region: CASSLGTDEAFF. The CDR3, as DNA: TGTGCCAGCAGCTTAGGAACAGATGAAGCTTTCTTT. The rearrangement links TRBV7-9 to TRBJ1-1; D not resolved. In germline, CDR1 is SEHNR, CDR2 FQNEAQ (reference sequence). V dropped 1 base and J dropped 7 bases, with 7 bases sitting between them. The CDR3 is 12 residues long.

The chain uses TRBV5-5 and TRBJ2-7; 7 bases agree with TRBD1. Losses at the gene ends were 2 bases for V and 7 bases for J; bases not matched to a gene: 3. Germline CDR1 SGHKS, CDR2 YYEKEE (reference sequence). This CDR3 region has 12 residues. CDR3 protein: CASSLQGWEQYV. Written as DNA, the CDR3 is TGTGCCAGCAGCTTACAGGGGTGGGAGCAGTACGTC.

The chain combines TRBV4-2 with TRBJ1-1, with 7 bases lining up with TRBD1. Germline CDR1 LGHNA, CDR2 YNFKEQ. CDR3 length equals 15 residues. V was clipped by 3 bases and J by 2 bases; unmatched bases: 6. The CDR3 DNA sequence: TGTGCCAGCAGCCAGCACGCAGGGGGAAACACTGAAGCTTTCTTT. It codes for CASSQHAGGNTEAFF.

The rearrangement joins TRBV9 to TRBJ2-3, with unresolved D. The germline V and J ends were trimmed by 0 bases and 5 bases, with 10 bases remaining between them. Germline values: CDR1 SGDLS, CDR2 YYNGEE. This CDR3 has 14 residues. For the CDR3, the DNA is TGTGCCAGCAGCGTAGAATCCCTTTTAGATACGCAGTATTTT. Its translation: CASSVESLLDTQYF.

This clone turned up a few times. The CDR3 nucleotides read TGCGCCAGCAGCCATCGTAGCGGGGGGGCTTACAATGAGCAGTTCTTC. This encodes CASSHRSGGAYNEQFF. This chain joins TRBV4-3 and TRBJ2-1; TRBD2 matches 11 bases. CDR1 is LGHNA and CDR2 is YSLEER in the germline V gene. The CDR3 has 16 residues. V shed 3 bases, J shed 4 bases, and the junction held 5 bases outside the gene matches.

The rearrangement uses TRBV6-4 and TRBJ1-4; 9 nucleotides match TRBD1. Germline CDR1 is MRHNA and CDR2 is SNTAGT. This CDR3 spans 15 amino acids. The trim removed 2 bases at V and 8 bases at J, leaving 6 bases unmatched. CDR3 bases: TGTGCCAGCAGTGACCCCGGGACAGGGAGGGAAAAACTGTTTTTT. Translation gives CASSDPGTGREKLFF.

The genes are TRBV13 and TRBJ2-5; weak D call: TRBD1 (5 bases). Trimming stripped 5 bases from V and 5 bases from J, with 24 bases between. The CDR3 runs to 17 residues. CDR1 is PRHDT, CDR2 FYEKMQ, per germline (reference sequence). The CDR3 nucleotides are TGTGCCAGCAGCCCCCAATTCACAGGCCAGGTTGGGGAGACCCAGTACTTC. Encoded protein: CASSPQFTGQVGETQYF. The whole variable domain, filled in from reference TRBV13 and TRBJ2-5, reads AAGVIQSPRHLIKEKRETATLKCYPIPRHDTVYWYQQGPGQDPQFLISFYEKMQSDKGSIPDRFSAQQFSDYHSELNMSSLELGDSALYFCASSPQFTGQVGETQYFGPGTRLLVL.

The chain combines TRBV7-2 with TRBJ2-7, with a weak D call TRBD2 (7 bases). Trimming took 1 base from V and 0 from J, leaving 19 bases between them. Germline values: CDR1 SGHTA, CDR2 FQGNSA. The CDR3 is made up of 18 amino acids. CDR3 residues: CASSLEGGFRQASYEQYF. The CDR3 DNA sequence: TGTGCCAGCAGCTTAGAGGGAGGGTTTCGACAGGCCTCCTACGAGCAGTACTTC.

The chain has TRBV28 and TRBJ1-3; 11 positions agree with TRBD1. The germline CDR1 and CDR2 sequences are MDHEN and SYDVKM. J gave up 2 bases and V 7 bases, and 7 bases lay outside the gene matches. CDR3 length: 16 residues. The CDR3 sequence is CASTRTGGSTGNTIYF. The CDR3, as DNA: TGTGCCAGCACCAGGACAGGGGGCTCTACTGGAAACACCATATATTTT.